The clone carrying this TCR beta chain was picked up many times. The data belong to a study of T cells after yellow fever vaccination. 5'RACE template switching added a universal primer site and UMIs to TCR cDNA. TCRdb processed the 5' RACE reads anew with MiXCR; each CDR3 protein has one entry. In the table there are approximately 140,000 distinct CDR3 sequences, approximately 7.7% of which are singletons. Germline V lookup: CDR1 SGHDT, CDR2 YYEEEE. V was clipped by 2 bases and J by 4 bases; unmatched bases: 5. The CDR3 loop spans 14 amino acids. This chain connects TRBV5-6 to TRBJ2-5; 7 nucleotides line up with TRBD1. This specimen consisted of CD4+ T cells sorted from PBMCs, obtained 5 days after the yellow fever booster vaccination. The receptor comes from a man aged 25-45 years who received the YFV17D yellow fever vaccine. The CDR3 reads CASSLGTASETQYF. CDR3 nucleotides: TGTGCCAGCAGCTTAGGGACAGCCTCAGAGACCCAGTACTTC.